The 2 T cell receptor beta chains given below trace back to one sample, sequenced in a study of blood T cell repertoires in COVID-19. Sequencing used immunoSEQ multiplex PCR; TCRdb keeps in-frame clones, though not all of them. Of about 320,000 clones listed, roughly 89% are singletons. What was sequenced was PBMCs or T cells enriched from blood (not recorded which). Receptors originate from a woman in her late teens or twenties who had recovered from COVID-19.

V gene TRBV28 combines with J gene TRBJ1-3; D is uncertain. Germline values: CDR1 MDHEN, CDR2 SYDVKM. There are 14 residues in the CDR3. Trimming took 2 bases from V and 0 from J, leaving 5 bases between them. CDR3 sequence (DNA): TGTGCCAGCAGTTTAACCGGCTCTGGAAACACCATATATTTT. Protein sequence: CASSLTGSGNTIYF.

The chain recombines TRBV15 with TRBJ1-1; 8 bases line up with TRBD1. The CDR3 consists of 15 residues. In germline, CDR1 is LNHNV, CDR2 YYDKDF (reference sequence). J lost 2 bases, V lost 5 bases, and 7 bases had no gene match. In DNA form, the CDR3 reads TGTGCCACCAGCCCTCGGACAGGGAGCAACACTGAAGCTTTCTTT. As protein: CATSPRTGSNTEAFF.